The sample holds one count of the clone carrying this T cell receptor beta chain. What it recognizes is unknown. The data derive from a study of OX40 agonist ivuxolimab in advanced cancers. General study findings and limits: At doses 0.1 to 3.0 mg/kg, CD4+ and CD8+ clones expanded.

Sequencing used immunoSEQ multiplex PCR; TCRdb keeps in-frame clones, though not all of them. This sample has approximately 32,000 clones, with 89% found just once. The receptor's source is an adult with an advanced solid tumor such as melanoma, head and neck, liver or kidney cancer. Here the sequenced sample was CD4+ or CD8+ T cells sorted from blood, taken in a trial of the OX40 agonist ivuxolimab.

The CDR3 is CASSFGQGDEKLFF. The CDR3 bases are TGTGCCAGCAGCTTCGGACAGGGGGATGAAAAACTGTTTTTT. V gene TRBV7-6 combines with J gene TRBJ1-4, with TRBD1 matching 10 bases. This CDR3 contains 14 residues. Losses at the gene ends were 3 bases for V and 6 bases for J; bases not matched to a gene: 1. Per the germline V gene, CDR1 is SGHVS and CDR2 is FNYEAQ. Together with reference TRBV7-6 and TRBJ1-4, the CDR3 gives the full variable domain: GAGVSQSPRYKVTKRGQDVALRCDPISGHVSLYWYRQALGQGPEFLTYFNYEAQQDKSGLPNDRFSAERPEGSISTLTIQRTEQRDSAMYRCASSFGQGDEKLFFGSGTQLSVL.